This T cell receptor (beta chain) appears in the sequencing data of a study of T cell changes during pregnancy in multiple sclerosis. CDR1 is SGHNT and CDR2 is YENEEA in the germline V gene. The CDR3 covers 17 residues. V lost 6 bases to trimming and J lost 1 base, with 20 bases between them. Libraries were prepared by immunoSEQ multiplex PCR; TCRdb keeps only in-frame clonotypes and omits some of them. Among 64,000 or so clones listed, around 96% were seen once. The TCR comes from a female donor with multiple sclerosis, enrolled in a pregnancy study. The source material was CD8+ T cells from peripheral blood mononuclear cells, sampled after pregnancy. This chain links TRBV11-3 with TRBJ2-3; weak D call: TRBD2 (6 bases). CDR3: CASRSQSATRGTDTQYF. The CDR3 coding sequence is TGTGCCAGCAGATCCCAGAGTGCGACTAGGGGCACAGATACGCAGTATTTT.